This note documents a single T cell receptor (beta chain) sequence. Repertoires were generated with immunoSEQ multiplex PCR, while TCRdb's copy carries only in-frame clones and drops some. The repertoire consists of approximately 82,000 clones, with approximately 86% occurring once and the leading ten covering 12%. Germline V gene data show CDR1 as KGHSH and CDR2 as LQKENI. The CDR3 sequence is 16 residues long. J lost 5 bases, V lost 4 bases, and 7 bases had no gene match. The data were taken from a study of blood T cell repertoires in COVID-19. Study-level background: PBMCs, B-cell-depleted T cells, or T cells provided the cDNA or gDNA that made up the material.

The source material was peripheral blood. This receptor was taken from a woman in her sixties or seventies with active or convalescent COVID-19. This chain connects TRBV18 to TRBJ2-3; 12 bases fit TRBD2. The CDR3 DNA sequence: TGTGCCAGCTCACTGACTAGCGGGGGCATCATAGATACGCAGTATTTT. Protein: CASSLTSGGIIDTQYF.